The rows below give T cell receptor beta chains drawn from one sample of a study of blood T cell repertoires in COVID-19. This table comes from immunoSEQ multiplex PCR, and its TCRdb copy is limited to in-frame clones, with some not included. Of some 42,000 clones listed, roughly nine tenths are singletons. Input material: peripheral blood. The receptor source for this set is a man under 40 with active or convalescent COVID-19. CDR3s include the opening cysteine and the closing phenylalanine or tryptophan. The D gene is left open where the match is weak. Clone size is shown for a subset of rows, as once, few, many or a class of expanded clone.

D,V,size,J,length,DNA,CDR3
NA,TRBV30,once,TRBJ1-3,14,TGTGCCTTTACACCCCGGAGGACTGGAAACACCATATATTTT,CAFTPRRTGNTIYF
NA,TRBV4-1,NA,TRBJ2-3,16,TGCGCCAGCAGCCAAGGGACAGTATCTGGCACAGATACGCAGTATTTT,CASSQGTVSGTDTQYF
TRBD1,TRBV3-1/TRBV3-2,NA,TRBJ1-2,14,TGTGCCAGCACCCCGTACCAGGGGGCCCGGGGCTACACCTTC,CASTPYQGARGYTF
TRBD2,TRBV13,NA,TRBJ2-1,19,TGTGCCAGCAGCCGAGTGACTTCCCATAGCGGGAGCTCCTACAATGAGCAGTTCTTC,CASSRVTSHSGSSYNEQFF
NA,TRBV28,NA,TRBJ2-1,14,TGTGCCAGCAAAATGACAGGCTCCTACAATGAGCAGTTCTTC,CASKMTGSYNEQFF
TRBD2,TRBV19,NA,TRBJ2-1,14,TGTGCCAGCCAACTAGCGGGAGGGCAGGATGAGCAGTTCTTC,CASQLAGGQDEQFF
TRBD1,TRBV6-6,once,TRBJ1-2,13,TGTGCCAGCAGCCGAGGGACAGGGTATGGCTACACCTTC,CASSRGTGYGYTF
NA,TRBV24-1,NA,TRBJ2-6,17,TGTGCCACCAGCGTCGGGACACTGGGTGATGGGGCCAACGTCCTGACTTTC,CATSVGTLGDGANVLTF
TRBD1,TRBV7-9,NA,TRBJ1-4,14,TGTGCCAGCAGCTTGGACAGGGCAAATGAAAAACTGTTTTTT,CASSLDRANEKLFF
TRBD1,TRBV3-1/TRBV3-2,once,TRBJ1-6,15,TGTGCCAGCACCCCCGGACAGGGCGTTAATTCACCCCTCCACTTT,CASTPGQGVNSPLHF
NA,TRBV28,NA,TRBJ1-2,15,TGTGCCAGCAGCTCCTCGGGGGTGGGGAACTATGGCTACACCTTC,CASSSSGVGNYGYTF
TRBD1,TRBV7-2,NA,TRBJ1-6,16,TGTGCCAGCAGCCAAGGGACAGTGCCTTATAATTCACCCCTCCACTTT,CASSQGTVPYNSPLHF
NA,TRBV7-8,NA,TRBJ1-1,16,TGTGCCAGCAGCACCCGACAGCTCCCTATGAACACTGAAGCTTTCTTT,CASSTRQLPMNTEAFF
TRBD1,TRBV12-3/TRBV12-4,NA,TRBJ1-1,13,TGTGCCAGCAGTAAGGGACAGGGGGTTGAAGCTTTCTTT,CASSKGQGVEAFF
TRBD1,TRBV28,NA,TRBJ2-2,15,TGTGCCAGCAGCCAGGGACAGGTCGACACCGGGGAGCTGTTTTTT,CASSQGQVDTGELFF
NA,TRBV27,NA,TRBJ1-1,13,TGTGCCAGCAGTCCACGCCCAGGCACTGAAGCTTTCTTT,CASSPRPGTEAFF
TRBD1,TRBV27,NA,TRBJ1-5,15,TGTGCCAGCAGCTCAGACAGGGGGCGGGTTCAGCCCCAGCATTTT,CASSSDRGRVQPQHF
TRBD1,TRBV7-3,NA,TRBJ1-1,13,TGTGCCAGCAGTTTCGACAGGGCCACTGAAGCTTTCTTT,CASSFDRATEAFF
TRBD2,TRBV11-2,NA,TRBJ2-1,16,TGTGCCAGCAGCAAAGAAACTAGCGGGAGGCTCAATGAGCAGTTCTTC,CASSKETSGRLNEQFF
NA,TRBV18,NA,TRBJ2-1,13,TGTGCCAGCTCACAAGCGGAAAACAATGAGCAGTTCTTC,CASSQAENNEQFF
NA,TRBV19,once,TRBJ1-2,16,TGTGCCAGTAGTATAGGCCGTGAGCGCAGAAACTATGGCTACACCTTC,CASSIGRERRNYGYTF
TRBD1,TRBV7-6,once,TRBJ1-6,15,TGTGCCAGCAGCTCGACAGGGTTCGGTGGTTCACCCCTCCACTTT,CASSSTGFGGSPLHF
TRBD1,TRBV11-3,NA,TRBJ2-3,16,TGTGCCAGCAGCTCCTTGGGACAGTCTAGCACAGATACGCAGTATTTT,CASSSLGQSSTDTQYF
NA,TRBV9,NA,TRBJ2-5,17,TGTGCCAGCAGCGTAGGTGACTCCCAGGGATGGGGAGAGACCCAGTACTTC,CASSVGDSQGWGETQYF
TRBD1,TRBV19,NA,TRBJ1-1,17,TGTGCCAGTAGTATAGTACCTAGACAGGGGGTTCAGGCTGAAGCTTTCTTT,CASSIVPRQGVQAEAFF
TRBD1,TRBV6-5,NA,TRBJ1-6,15,TGTGCCAGCAAGGGGACAGTTTTTCACAATTCACCCCTCCACTTT,CASKGTVFHNSPLHF
TRBD1,TRBV7-6,NA,TRBJ2-5,17,TGTGCCAGCAGCTTATCAACAGGGGGCGCGGTATCAGAGACCCAGTACTTC,CASSLSTGGAVSETQYF
TRBD1,TRBV6-5,NA,TRBJ1-2,15,TGTGCCAGCAGTCCAGACAGGGGCCCTAACTATGGCTACACCTTC,CASSPDRGPNYGYTF
TRBD2,TRBV10-1,NA,TRBJ2-1,14,TGCGCCAGCAGTGACAGCGGGAGGGCCAATGAGCAGTTCTTC,CASSDSGRANEQFF
NA,TRBV19,NA,TRBJ2-3,15,TGTGCCAGTAGTATGGGCAGGGGACACACAGATACGCAGTATTTT,CASSMGRGHTDTQYF
NA,TRBV7-2,NA,TRBJ1-5,15,TGTGCCAGCAGCTTAGCGACGGGGTTAAGTCAGCCCCAGCATTTT,CASSLATGLSQPQHF
TRBD1,TRBV6-6,NA,TRBJ1-2,14,TGTGCCAGCACCAAGGACAGGGTGAACTATGGCTACACCTTC,CASTKDRVNYGYTF
TRBD2,TRBV10-2,NA,TRBJ2-1,14,TGCGCCATCCGACTAGCGGGAGGGCCGAATGAGCAGTTCTTC,CAIRLAGGPNEQFF
NA,TRBV11-2,once,TRBJ1-2,14,TGTGCCAGCAGCACCTCCCGGGGGGCGCTGGGCTACACCTTC,CASSTSRGALGYTF
TRBD1,TRBV2,few,TRBJ2-1,12,TGTGCCAGCAGGGGACAGGGAAATGAGCAGTTCTTC,CASRGQGNEQFF
TRBD1,TRBV7-3,NA,TRBJ2-6,20,TGTGCCAGCAGCTTAACTCCATTGACAGGGTCTAGACCTGGGGCCAACGTCCTGACTTTC,CASSLTPLTGSRPGANVLTF
NA,TRBV23-1,NA,TRBJ1-6,20,TGCGCCAGCAGGCCACCATGTATGGACAGCCTCCGGTCGTATAATTCACCCCTCCACTTT,CASRPPCMDSLRSYNSPLHF
TRBD1,TRBV29-1,NA,TRBJ1-1,15,TGCAGCGGGAGGGGGCTCGGGGACTTGAACACTGAAGCTTTCTTT,CSGRGLGDLNTEAFF
NA,TRBV5-1,NA,TRBJ1-1,14,TGCGCCAGCAGCTTGGTGGGGGGGAACACTGAAGCTTTCTTT,CASSLVGGNTEAFF
NA,TRBV10-3,NA,TRBJ1-2,13,TGTGCCATCAGAGCAGTACTAGGGCATGGCTACACCTTC,CAIRAVLGHGYTF
NA,TRBV27,once,TRBJ2-7,13,TGTGCCAGCAGTTCTACAGGGTTCGGCGAGCAGTACTTC,CASSSTGFGEQYF
NA,TRBV4-1,NA,TRBJ2-7,12,TGCGCCAGCAGCCAACAGGGTGGGGAGCAGTACTTC,CASSQQGGEQYF
NA,TRBV27,NA,TRBJ1-1,15,TGTGCCAGCAGTTTATGGGCAGGGGCGGGCACTGAAGCTTTCTTT,CASSLWAGAGTEAFF
NA,TRBV6-6,NA,TRBJ1-6,16,TGTGCCAGCGACCCTAGGGAGTTCTACTATAATTCACCCCTCCACTTT,CASDPREFYYNSPLHF
NA,TRBV19,NA,TRBJ1-2,15,TGTGCCAGTAGTGGGATGTTCGGAGGGAACTATGGCTACACCTTC,CASSGMFGGNYGYTF
NA,TRBV4-3,NA,TRBJ2-5,13,TGCGCCAGCAGCCGGAAGAGAGGGGAGACCCAGTACTTC,CASSRKRGETQYF
TRBD1,TRBV6-5,NA,TRBJ1-1,14,TGTGCCAGCAGTTCCGGGACAGTGAACACTGAAGCTTTCTTT,CASSSGTVNTEAFF
TRBD2,TRBV19,NA,TRBJ2-5,16,TGTGCCAGTAGTAGGACTAGCGGGGGGACCGGTGGGGCCCAGTACTTC,CASSRTSGGTGGAQYF
NA,TRBV28,once,TRBJ1-5,12,TGTGCCAGCAGCGGGGTGAATCAGCCCCAGCATTTT,CASSGVNQPQHF
NA,TRBV18,once,TRBJ1-2,13,TGTGCCAGCTCCGTGACAGATTTTTTAGGCTACACCTTC,CASSVTDFLGYTF
TRBD1,TRBV29-1,NA,TRBJ1-1,13,TGCAGCGTATGGACAGGGGGCTTAGCTGAAGCTTTCTTT,CSVWTGGLAEAFF
TRBD2,TRBV6-2/TRBV6-3,NA,TRBJ2-1,16,TGTGCCAGCAGCCCTTCCAGCGCGGGAGGCTACAATGAGCAGTTCTTC,CASSPSSAGGYNEQFF
NA,TRBV7-2,NA,TRBJ2-6,15,TGTGCCAGCAGCTACGGGGGTTCTGGGGCCAACGTCCTGACTTTC,CASSYGGSGANVLTF
NA,TRBV19,NA,TRBJ1-2,17,TGTGCCAGTAGTATGGGGTCAGCCCTGGGGGGGGTATATGGCTACACCTTC,CASSMGSALGGVYGYTF
NA,TRBV6-1,NA,TRBJ1-2,13,TGTGCCAGCAGTGAAGTAGAACAGGGAGGCTACACCTTC,CASSEVEQGGYTF
NA,TRBV9,NA,TRBJ1-3,16,TGTGCCAGCAGCGTTAGCGGGGCCCCCTCTGGAAACACCATATATTTT,CASSVSGAPSGNTIYF
NA,TRBV24-1,NA,TRBJ1-5,14,TGTGCCACCAGTGATTGGGGGCCTGATCAGCCCCAGCATTTT,CATSDWGPDQPQHF